This TCR beta chain was obtained from a study of T cell changes during pregnancy in multiple sclerosis. Only in-frame clones appear in the TCRdb table, and some are missing; sequencing was by immunoSEQ multiplex PCR. The top ten hold approximately 8% of the sample, which has roughly 27,000 clones, over 75% seen once. From germline, CDR1 is MDHEN and CDR2 SYDVKM. V dropped 4 bases and J dropped 0 bases, with 12 bases sitting between them. This CDR3 comprises 15 residues. The TCR originated in a female donor with multiple sclerosis, enrolled in a pregnancy study. This specimen was CD8+ T cells from peripheral blood mononuclear cells, taken after pregnancy. The chain links TRBV28 to TRBJ1-1, with D uncertain. The CDR3 coding sequence is TGTGCCAGCAGTTCACCGGGAGGGATGAACACTGAAGCTTTCTTT. Translating it yields CASSSPGGMNTEAFF.